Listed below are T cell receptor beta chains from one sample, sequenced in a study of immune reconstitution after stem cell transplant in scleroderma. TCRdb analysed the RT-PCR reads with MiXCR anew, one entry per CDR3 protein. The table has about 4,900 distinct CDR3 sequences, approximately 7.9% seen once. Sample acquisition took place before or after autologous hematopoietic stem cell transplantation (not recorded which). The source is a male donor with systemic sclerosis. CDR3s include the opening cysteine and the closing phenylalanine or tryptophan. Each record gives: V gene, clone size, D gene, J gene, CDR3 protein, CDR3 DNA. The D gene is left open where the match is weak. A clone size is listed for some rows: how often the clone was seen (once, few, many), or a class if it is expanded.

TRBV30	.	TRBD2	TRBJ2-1	CAWQTSGVNNEQFF	TGTGCCTGGCAAACTAGCGGGGTTAACAATGAGCAGTTCTTC
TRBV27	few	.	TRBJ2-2	CASSLSSQTGELFF	TGTGCCAGCAGTTTATCGAGCCAGACCGGGGAGCTGTTTTTT
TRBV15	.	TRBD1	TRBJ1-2	CATSRTGTSNYGYTF	TGTGCCACCAGCAGGACAGGGACAAGCAACTATGGCTACACCTTC
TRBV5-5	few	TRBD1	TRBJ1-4	CASFMDRGNEKLFF	TGTGCCAGCTTTATGGACAGGGGAAATGAAAAACTGTTTTTT
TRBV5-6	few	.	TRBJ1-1	CASSHGTVNTEAFF	TGTGCCAGCAGCCATGGGACGGTGAACACTGAAGCTTTCTTT
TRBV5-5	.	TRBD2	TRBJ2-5	CASSWEGETQYF	TGTGCCAGCAGCTGGGAGGGAGAGACCCAGTACTTC
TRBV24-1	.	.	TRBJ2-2	CATSDLRLGELFF	TGTGCCACCAGTGATTTGCGGCTCGGGGAGCTGTTTTTT
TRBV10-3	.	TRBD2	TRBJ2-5	CAISEPELAGEWGETQYF	TGTGCCATCAGTGAGCCCGAGCTAGCGGGGGAGTGGGGAGAGACCCAGTACTTC
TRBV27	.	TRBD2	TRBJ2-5	CASSGTSGREETQYF	TGTGCCAGCAGTGGGACTAGCGGGAGGGAAGAGACCCAGTACTTC
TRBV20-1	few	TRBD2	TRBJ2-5	CSAESTSAKETQYF	TGCAGTGCCGAGAGCACTAGCGCCAAAGAGACCCAGTACTTC
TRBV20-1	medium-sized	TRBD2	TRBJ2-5	CSAAPSGAETQYF	TGCAGTGCTGCCCCTAGCGGGGCAGAGACCCAGTACTTC
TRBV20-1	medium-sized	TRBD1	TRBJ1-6	CSATGGTGNSPLHF	TGCAGTGCCACCGGCGGGACAGGAAATTCACCCCTCCACTTT
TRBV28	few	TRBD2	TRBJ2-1	CASSFIAGSYNEQFF	TGTGCCAGCAGTTTTATAGCGGGGTCATACAATGAGCAGTTCTTC
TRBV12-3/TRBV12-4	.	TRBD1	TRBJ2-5	CASSFRQGGETQYF	TGTGCCAGCAGTTTTCGACAGGGTGGAGAGACCCAGTACTTC
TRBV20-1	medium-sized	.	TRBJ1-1	CSGSGALDTEAFF	TGCAGTGGATCCGGGGCGTTGGACACTGAAGCTTTCTTT
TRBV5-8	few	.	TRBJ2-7	CASSQQNLYEQYF	TGTGCCAGCAGCCAACAGAACCTCTACGAGCAGTACTTC
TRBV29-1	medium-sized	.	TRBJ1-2	CSVEDIGRYGYTF	TGCAGCGTTGAAGATATTGGGCGCTATGGCTACACCTTC